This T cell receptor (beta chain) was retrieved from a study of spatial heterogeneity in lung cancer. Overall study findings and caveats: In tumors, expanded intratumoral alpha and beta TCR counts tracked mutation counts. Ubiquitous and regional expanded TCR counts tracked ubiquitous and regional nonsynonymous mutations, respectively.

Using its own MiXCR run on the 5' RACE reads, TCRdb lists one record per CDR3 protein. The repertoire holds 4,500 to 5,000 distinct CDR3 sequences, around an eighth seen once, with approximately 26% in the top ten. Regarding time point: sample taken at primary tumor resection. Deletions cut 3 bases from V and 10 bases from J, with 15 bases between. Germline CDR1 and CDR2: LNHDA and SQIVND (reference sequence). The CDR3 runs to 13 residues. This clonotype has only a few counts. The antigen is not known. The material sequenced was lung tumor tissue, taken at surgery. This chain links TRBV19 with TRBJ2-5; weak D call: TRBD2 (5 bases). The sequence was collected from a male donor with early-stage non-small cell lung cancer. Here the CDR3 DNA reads TGTGCCAGTAGTATCGGGCAGGTCGGGGACCAGTACTTC. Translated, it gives CASSIGQVGDQYF.